The rows below give T cell receptor beta chains drawn from one sample of a study of a mutant IDH1 vaccine in newly diagnosed glioma. No cognate antigen is known for these TCRs. Using immunoSEQ multiplex PCR, the repertoire was profiled, and TCRdb retains in-frame clones only, with some absent. The table lists 45,000 to 55,000 clones, around four fifths of them singletons. The sequencing used PBMCs, collected from a glioma patient whose treatment included an IDH1 peptide vaccine. The receptors were gathered from a woman between 35 and 50 years old with glioma. Both conserved end residues are part of each CDR3. The D gene is left open where the match is weak. Not every row has a clone size; where given, it reads once, few, many or a size class.

>16|-|TRBJ1-1|TRBV5-1|-
CASSLISPWVNTEAFF
TGCGCCAGCAGCTTGATTTCGCCGTGGGTGAACACTGAAGCTTTCTTT
>13|-|TRBJ2-7|TRBV6-5|once
CASSYSGGNEQYF
TGTGCCAGCAGTTACTCCGGAGGGAACGAGCAGTACTTC
>15|-|TRBJ2-5|TRBV10-3|-
CAISDPPPAMETQYF
TGTGCCATCAGTGACCCGCCCCCTGCAATGGAGACCCAGTACTTC
>14|-|TRBJ1-1|TRBV18|-
CASSSEGGDTEAFF
TGTGCCAGCTCATCCGAGGGGGGGGACACTGAAGCTTTCTTT
>15|-|TRBJ2-7|TRBV9|-
CASSVDPGSSYEQYF
TGTGCCAGCAGCGTAGATCCCGGAAGCTCCTACGAGCAGTACTTC
>14|TRBD1|TRBJ1-5|TRBV29-1|-
CSVPTGGRDQPQHF
TGCAGCGTTCCTACAGGGGGCAGAGATCAGCCCCAGCATTTT
>15|-|TRBJ1-3|TRBV19|-
CASTLDGTPGNTIYF
TGTGCCAGTACCCTAGACGGTACTCCGGGAAACACCATATATTTT
>14|TRBD1|TRBJ2-7|TRBV6-6|once
CASSRLSGQAAQYF
TGTGCCAGCAGTCGGTTGTCGGGACAGGCGGCGCAGTACTTC
>14|-|TRBJ1-1|TRBV5-6|few
CASSLAVAGSEAFF
TGTGCCAGCAGCTTGGCCGTTGCGGGGTCTGAAGCTTTCTTT
>15|-|TRBJ1-1|TRBV15|-
CATSGVRGTGHQAFF
TGTGCCACCAGCGGGGTCCGAGGTACGGGACACCAAGCTTTCTTT
>14|TRBD1|TRBJ2-5|TRBV18|-
CASSPDRGQETQYF
TGTGCCAGCTCACCCGACAGGGGGCAAGAGACCCAGTACTTC
>11|-|TRBJ2-1|TRBV7-2|-
CASSLMYEQFF
TGTGCCAGCAGCTTAATGTATGAGCAGTTCTTC
>17|TRBD1|TRBJ1-1|TRBV27|-
CASRGGQALAEGTEAFF
TGTGCCAGCAGGGGGGGACAGGCCCTGGCGGAGGGCACTGAAGCTTTCTTT
>16|TRBD1|TRBJ1-5|TRBV4-1|few
CASSQVTGKTNQPQHF
TGCGCCAGCAGCCAAGTGACAGGGAAGACCAATCAGCCCCAGCATTTT
>14|-|TRBJ1-1|TRBV4-3|-
CASSFGRGRLEAFF
TGCGCCAGCAGCTTCGGGAGAGGGAGGCTGGAAGCTTTCTTT
>13|-|TRBJ1-6|TRBV14|-
CASSQVHNSPLHF
TGTGCCAGCAGCCAAGTACATAATTCACCCCTCCACTTT
>17|TRBD1|TRBJ1-2|TRBV7-9|-
CASSLEGTGGAGYGYTF
TGTGCCAGCAGCTTAGAAGGGACAGGGGGCGCCGGCTATGGCTACACCTTC
>13|-|TRBJ1-1|TRBV18|-
CASSRGPGTEAFF
TGTGCCAGCTCTCGTGGACCCGGCACTGAAGCTTTCTTT
>13|-|TRBJ2-4|TRBV5-1|-
CASSSAAENIQYF
TGCGCCAGCAGCTCGGCTGCTGAAAACATTCAGTACTTC
>13|-|TRBJ1-1|TRBV5-1|few
CASSLASGVEAFF
TGCGCCAGCAGCTTGGCCAGCGGGGTTGAAGCTTTCTTT
>15|-|TRBJ2-3|TRBV7-2|medium-sized
CASSLVAKNTDTQYF
TGTGCCAGCAGCTTAGTTGCCAAGAACACAGATACGCAGTATTTT
>15|-|TRBJ2-7|TRBV14|-
CASSHDRSSSYEQYF
TGTGCCAGCAGCCACGACAGGTCGAGTTCCTACGAGCAGTACTTC
>16|-|TRBJ1-1|TRBV7-8|-
CASSATAAEGNTEAFF
TGTGCCAGCAGCGCCACCGCAGCGGAGGGTAACACTGAAGCTTTCTTT
>14|-|TRBJ2-1|TRBV2|-
CASSLWMGPNEQFF
TGTGCCAGCAGCTTGTGGATGGGGCCGAATGAGCAGTTCTTC
>14|TRBD1|TRBJ1-2|TRBV7-2|-
CASSSGTGKNGYTF
TGTGCCAGCAGCTCCGGGACAGGGAAAAATGGCTACACCTTC
>14|-|TRBJ2-1|TRBV2|few
CASILASGVHEQFF
-
>14|-|TRBJ1-4|TRBV5-1|-
CASSLLDTYEKLFF
TGCGCCAGCAGCTTGCTGGACACTTATGAAAAACTGTTTTTT
>17|TRBD1|TRBJ1-1|TRBV2|-
CASSEPSGGARNTEAFF
TGTGCCAGCAGTGAACCGTCAGGGGGCGCGAGGAACACTGAAGCTTTCTTT
>15|-|TRBJ1-6|TRBV5-5|-
CASSLRQADNSPLHF
TGTGCCAGCAGCTTGCGACAGGCAGATAATTCACCCCTCCACTTT